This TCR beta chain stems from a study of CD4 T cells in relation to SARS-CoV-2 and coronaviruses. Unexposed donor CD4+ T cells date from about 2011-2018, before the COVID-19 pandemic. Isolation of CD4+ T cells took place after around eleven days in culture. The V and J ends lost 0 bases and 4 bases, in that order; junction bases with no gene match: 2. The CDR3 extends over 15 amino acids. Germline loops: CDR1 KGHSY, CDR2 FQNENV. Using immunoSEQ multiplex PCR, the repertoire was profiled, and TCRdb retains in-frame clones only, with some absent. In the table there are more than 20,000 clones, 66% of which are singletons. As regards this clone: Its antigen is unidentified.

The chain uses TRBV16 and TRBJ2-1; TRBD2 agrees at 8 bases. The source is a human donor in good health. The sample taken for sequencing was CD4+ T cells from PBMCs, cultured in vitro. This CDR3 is CASSQSSGKYNEQFF. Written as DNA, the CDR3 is TGTGCCAGCAGCCAATCTAGCGGGAAATACAATGAGCAGTTCTTC. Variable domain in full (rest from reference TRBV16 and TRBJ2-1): GEEVAQTPKHLVRGEGQKAKLYCAPIKGHSYVFWYQQVLKNEFKFLISFQNENVFDETGMPKERFSAKCLPNSPCSLEIQATKLEDSAVYFCASSQSSGKYNEQFFGPGTRLTVL.